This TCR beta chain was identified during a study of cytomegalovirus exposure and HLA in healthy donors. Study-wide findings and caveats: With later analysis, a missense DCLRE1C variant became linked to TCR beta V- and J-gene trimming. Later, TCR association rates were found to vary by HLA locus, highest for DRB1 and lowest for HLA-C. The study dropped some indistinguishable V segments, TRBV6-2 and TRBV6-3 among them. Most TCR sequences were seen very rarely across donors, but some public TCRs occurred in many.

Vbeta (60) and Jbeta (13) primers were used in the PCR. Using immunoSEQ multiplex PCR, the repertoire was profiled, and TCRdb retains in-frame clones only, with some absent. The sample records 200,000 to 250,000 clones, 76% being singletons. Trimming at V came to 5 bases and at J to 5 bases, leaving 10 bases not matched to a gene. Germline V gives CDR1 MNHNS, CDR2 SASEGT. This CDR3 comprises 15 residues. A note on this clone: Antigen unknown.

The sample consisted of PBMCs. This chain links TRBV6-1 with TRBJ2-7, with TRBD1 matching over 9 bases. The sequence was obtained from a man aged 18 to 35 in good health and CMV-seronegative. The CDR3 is CASSSPGQGDHEQYF. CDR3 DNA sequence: TGTGCCAGCAGTTCACCGGGACAGGGCGACCACGAGCAGTACTTC.